A single sample is the source of the 12 T cell receptor beta chains below, sequenced in a study of blood T cells in healthy people across ages. A second roughly 7 to 12 cycle PCR used barcoded and J-beta primers. TCRdb passed the 5' RACE reads through MiXCR, listing each CDR3 protein once. Of around 1,000,000 distinct CDR3 sequences listed, 25% are singletons. The sample was also reused in another study, on T cells of mothers and their children.

Sequencing input: blood. The source is a girl aged 2 to 9 in good health.

The sample holds a few counts of this clonotype. The rearrangement uses TRBV7-9 and TRBJ2-1, with 8 bases identical to TRBD1. The tail of the sequence fits TRBJ2-7 better, so the J call may be wrong. The CDR3 loop spans 15 amino acids. Germline V gene lookup returns CDR1 SEHNR and CDR2 FQNEAQ (reference sequence). CDR3 bases: TGTGCCAGCAGCTTGAAAGGACAGGGTTACTACGAGCAGTACTTC. It codes for CASSLKGQGYYEQYF.

This chain joins TRBV3-1 and TRBJ1-2; D uncertain. This CDR3 region has 16 residues. Trimming left V 1 base short and J 6 bases short, with 18 bases between. From germline, CDR1 is LGHDT and CDR2 YNNKEL (reference sequence). The CDR3 DNA reads as TGTGCCAGCAGCCAAGTATCTCCCGCGTCCGTGCATGGCTACACCTTC. This sequence encodes CASSQVSPASVHGYTF.

V and J are TRBV5-1 and TRBJ2-3; TRBD1 agrees at 7 bases. Germline loops: CDR1 SGHRS, CDR2 YFSETQ. CDR3 length equals 15 residues. Trimming removed 3 bases from V and 0 bases from J; junction bases left unmatched: 4. The CDR3 loop reads CASSSGQPSTDTQYF. As DNA, the CDR3 is TGCGCCAGCAGCTCGGGACAGCCTAGCACAGATACGCAGTATTTT.

In its sample, this clonotype was seen a few times. The rearrangement uses TRBV29-1 and TRBJ2-7; D is perhaps TRBD2 (6 bases). Germline V gene data show CDR1 as SQVTM and CDR2 as ANQGSEA. Trimming took 7 bases from V and 0 from J, leaving 25 bases between them. CDR3 length: 17 amino acids. CDR3 DNA sequence: TGCAGCGCCCATATCGGGGTGGGAGCGGGTCTCTCCTACGAGCAGTACTTC. Residues: CSAHIGVGAGLSYEQYF.

There are a few counts of this clonotype. The chain links TRBV7-9 to TRBJ2-1, with 7 bases matching TRBD2. CDR1 is SEHNR, CDR2 FQNEAQ, per germline (reference sequence). The trim removed 5 bases at V and 6 bases at J, leaving 10 bases unmatched. The CDR3 is 15 residues long. In nucleotides, the CDR3 is TGTGCCAGCAGCCCCGCGGGGGACTTCCTCAATGAGCAGTTCTTC. This sequence encodes CASSPAGDFLNEQFF.

This clonotype has more than one count but fewer than ten. This CDR3 reads CASSFGVGSTEAFF. In nucleotides, the CDR3 is TGCGCCAGCAGCTTCGGGGTTGGTAGCACTGAAGCTTTCTTT. V is TRBV5-1 and J is TRBJ1-1, with D hard to call. The ends were cut back, 2 bases at V and 4 bases at J, with 12 bases in the middle. There are 14 residues in the CDR3. CDR1 and CDR2 from the germline V gene are SGHRS and YFSETQ.

This rearrangement joins TRBV12-5 to TRBJ1-1; D unresolved. Trimming pared 1 base from V and 3 bases from J, leaving 3 bases between. Germline V gene sequence: CDR1 LGHNT, CDR2 FRNRAP. This CDR3 is built from 12 residues. Here the CDR3 reads CASGLGYTEAFF. CDR3 nucleotide sequence: TGTGCTAGTGGTTTGGGGTACACTGAAGCTTTCTTT.

The chain carries TRBV6-6 and TRBJ2-7; TRBD1 agrees at 7 bases. This CDR3 comprises 16 residues. Losses at the gene ends were 0 bases for V and 5 bases for J; bases not matched to a gene: 10. The germline CDR1 and CDR2 sequences are MNHNY and SVGAGI (reference sequence). The DNA of the CDR3 is TGTGCCAGCAGTTACTCGGGGCTGACAGGGTTCAACGAGCAGTACTTC. Amino acids: CASSYSGLTGFNEQYF.

The rearrangement uses TRBV4-1 and TRBJ2-1; 15 nucleotides agree with TRBD2. The CDR3 spans 18 residues. CDR1 and CDR2 (germline): MGHRA, YSYEKL. J lost 4 bases, V lost 4 bases, and 8 bases had no gene match. In nucleotides, the CDR3 is TGCGCCAGCAGCCCGGGACTAGCGGGGGGCAAGGGATACAATGAGCAGTTCTTC. Its protein product is CASSPGLAGGKGYNEQFF.

The J gene is TRBJ1-2, the V gene TRBV6-6, with D perhaps matching TRBD1 (6 bases). Per germline, CDR1 MNHNY and CDR2 SVGAGI (reference sequence). The CDR3 consists of 13 residues. V dropped 0 bases and J dropped 5 bases, with 7 bases sitting between them. The CDR3 sequence: CASSYSQGYGYTF. The CDR3 coding sequence is TGTGCCAGCAGTTACTCCCAGGGGTATGGCTACACCTTC.

The table lists this clonotype with a few counts. The rearrangement joins TRBV20-1 to TRBJ1-1; the D gene is possibly TRBD1 (6 bases). The length of the CDR3 is 13 residues. Trimming shortened V by 4 bases and J by 10 bases, and 19 bases separated the two germline ends. Germline CDR1 and CDR2: DFQATT and SNEGSKA (reference sequence). For the CDR3, the DNA is TGCAGTGCTAATAGGGACACCCTAAACGTAGCTTTCTTT. It specifies CSANRDTLNVAFF.

This clonotype was recorded a few times. The chain couples TRBV20-1 to TRBJ2-1; possibly TRBD1 or TRBD2 for D (6 bases each). V lost 0 bases and J 3 bases, leaving 15 bases between the germline ends. Per germline, CDR1 DFQATT and CDR2 SNEGSKA (reference sequence). This CDR3 spans 16 amino acids. The CDR3 loop reads CSAREEGDWLYNEQFF. Here the CDR3 DNA reads TGCAGTGCTAGAGAGGAGGGGGACTGGCTCTACAATGAGCAGTTCTTC.